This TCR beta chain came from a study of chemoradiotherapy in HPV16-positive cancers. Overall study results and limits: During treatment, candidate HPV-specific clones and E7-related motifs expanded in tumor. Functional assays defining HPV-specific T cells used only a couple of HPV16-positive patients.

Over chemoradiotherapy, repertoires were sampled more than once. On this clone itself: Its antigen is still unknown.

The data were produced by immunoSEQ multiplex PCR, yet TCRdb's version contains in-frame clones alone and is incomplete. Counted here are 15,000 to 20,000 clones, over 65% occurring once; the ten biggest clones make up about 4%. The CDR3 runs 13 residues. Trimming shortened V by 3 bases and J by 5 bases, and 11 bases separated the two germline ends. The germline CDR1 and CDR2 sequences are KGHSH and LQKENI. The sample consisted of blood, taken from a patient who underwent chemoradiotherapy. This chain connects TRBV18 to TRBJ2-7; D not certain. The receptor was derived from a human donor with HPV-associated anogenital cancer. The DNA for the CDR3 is TGTGCCAGCTCACCGTGGAAAGGAGACGAGCAGTACTTC. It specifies CASSPWKGDEQYF.